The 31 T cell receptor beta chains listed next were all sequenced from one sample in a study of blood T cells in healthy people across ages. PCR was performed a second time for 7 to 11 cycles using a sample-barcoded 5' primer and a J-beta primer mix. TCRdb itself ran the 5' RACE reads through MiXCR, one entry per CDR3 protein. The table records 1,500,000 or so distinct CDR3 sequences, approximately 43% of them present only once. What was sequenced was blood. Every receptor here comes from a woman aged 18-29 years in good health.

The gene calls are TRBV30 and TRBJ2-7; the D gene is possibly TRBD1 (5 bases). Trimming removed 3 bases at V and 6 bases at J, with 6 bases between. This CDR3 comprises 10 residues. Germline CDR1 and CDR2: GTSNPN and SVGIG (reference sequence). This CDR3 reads CAWRGVEQYF. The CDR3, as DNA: TGTGCCTGGAGAGGGGTCGAGCAGTACTTC.

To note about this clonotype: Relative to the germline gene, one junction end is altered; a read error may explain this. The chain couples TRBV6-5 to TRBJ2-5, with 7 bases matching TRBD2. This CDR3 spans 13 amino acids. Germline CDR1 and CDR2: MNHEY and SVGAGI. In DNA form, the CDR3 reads TGTGTCAGCAGGAAGACTAGCTCGGAGACCCAGTACTTC. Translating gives CVSRKTSSETQYF.

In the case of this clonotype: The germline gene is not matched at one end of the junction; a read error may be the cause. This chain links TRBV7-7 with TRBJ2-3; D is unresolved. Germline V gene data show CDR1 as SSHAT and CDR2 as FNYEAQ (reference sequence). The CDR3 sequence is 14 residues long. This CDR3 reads CASSFGRPPDTQYF. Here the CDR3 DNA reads TGTGCTAGCAGCTTCGGACGGCCCCCAGATACGCAGTATTTT.

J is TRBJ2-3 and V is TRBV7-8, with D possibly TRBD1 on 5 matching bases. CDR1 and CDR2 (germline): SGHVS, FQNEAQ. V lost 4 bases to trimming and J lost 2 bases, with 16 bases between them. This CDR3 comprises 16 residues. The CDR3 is CASSWTRARHTDTQYF. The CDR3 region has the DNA TGTGCCAGCAGCTGGACCAGGGCGCGACACACAGATACGCAGTATTTT.

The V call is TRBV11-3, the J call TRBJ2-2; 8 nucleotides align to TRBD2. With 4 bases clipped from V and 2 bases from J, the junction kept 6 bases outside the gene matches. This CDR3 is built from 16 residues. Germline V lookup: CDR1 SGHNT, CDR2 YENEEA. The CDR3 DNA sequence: TGTGCCAGCAGCTCTCGGACTAGCAGTAACACCGGGGAGCTGTTTTTT. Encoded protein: CASSSRTSSNTGELFF. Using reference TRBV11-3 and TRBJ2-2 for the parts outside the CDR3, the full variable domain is EAGVVQSPRYKIIEKKQPVAFWCNPISGHNTLYWYLQNLGQGPELLIRYENEEAVDDSQLPKDRFSAERLKGVDSTLKIQPAELGDSAVYLCASSSRTSSNTGELFFGEGSRLTVL.

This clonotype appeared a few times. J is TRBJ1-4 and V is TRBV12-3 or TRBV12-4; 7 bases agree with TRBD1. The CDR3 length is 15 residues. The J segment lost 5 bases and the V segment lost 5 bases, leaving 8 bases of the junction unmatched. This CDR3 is CASSLDRDGNEKLFF. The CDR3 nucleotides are TGTGCCAGCAGTCTAGACAGGGACGGGAATGAAAAACTGTTTTTT.

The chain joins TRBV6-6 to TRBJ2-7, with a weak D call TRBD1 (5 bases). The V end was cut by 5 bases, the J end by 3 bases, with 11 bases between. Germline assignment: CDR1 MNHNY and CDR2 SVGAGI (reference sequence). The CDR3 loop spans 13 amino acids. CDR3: CASSDEGVYEQYF. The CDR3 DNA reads TGTGCCAGCAGTGACGAAGGGGTCTACGAGCAGTACTTC.

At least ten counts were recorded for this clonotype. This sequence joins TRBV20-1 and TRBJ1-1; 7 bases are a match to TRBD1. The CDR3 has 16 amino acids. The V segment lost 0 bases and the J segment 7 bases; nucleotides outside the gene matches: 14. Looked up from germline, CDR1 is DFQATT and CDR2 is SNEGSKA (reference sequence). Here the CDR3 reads CSARDLSTGEAVEAFF. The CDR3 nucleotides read TGCAGTGCTAGAGATCTTTCTACAGGGGAGGCGGTTGAAGCTTTCTTT.

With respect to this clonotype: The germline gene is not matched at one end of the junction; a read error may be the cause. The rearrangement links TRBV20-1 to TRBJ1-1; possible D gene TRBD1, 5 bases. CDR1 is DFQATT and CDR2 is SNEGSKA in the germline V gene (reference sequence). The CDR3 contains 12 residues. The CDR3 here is CSASQGNTESFF. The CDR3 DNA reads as TGCAGTGCTAGTCAGGGAAACACTGAATCTTTCTTT.

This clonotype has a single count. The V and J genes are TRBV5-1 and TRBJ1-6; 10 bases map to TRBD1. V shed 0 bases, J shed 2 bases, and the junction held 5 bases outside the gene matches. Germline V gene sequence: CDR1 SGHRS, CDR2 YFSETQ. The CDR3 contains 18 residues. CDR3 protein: CASSLEGQGVAYNSPLHF. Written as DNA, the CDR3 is TGCGCCAGCAGCTTGGAAGGACAGGGGGTAGCCTATAATTCACCCCTCCACTTT.

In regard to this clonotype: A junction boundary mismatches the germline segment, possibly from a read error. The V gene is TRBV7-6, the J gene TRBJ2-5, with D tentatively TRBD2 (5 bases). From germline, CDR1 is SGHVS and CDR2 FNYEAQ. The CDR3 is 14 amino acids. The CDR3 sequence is CASILVTGRETQYF. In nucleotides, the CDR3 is TGTGCCAGCATCTTAGTCACGGGGAGAGAGACCCAGTACTTC. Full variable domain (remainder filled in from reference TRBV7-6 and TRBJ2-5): GAGVSQSPRYKVTKRGQDVALRCDPISGHVSLYWYRQALGQGPEFLTYFNYEAQQDKSGLPNDRFSAERPEGSISTLTIQRTEQRDSAMYRCASILVTGRETQYFGPGTRLLVL.

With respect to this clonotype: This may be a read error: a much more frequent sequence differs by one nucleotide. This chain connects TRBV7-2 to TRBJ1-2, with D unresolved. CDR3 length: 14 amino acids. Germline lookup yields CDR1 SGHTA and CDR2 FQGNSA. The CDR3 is CASSVAAANYGYTF. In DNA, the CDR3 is TGTGCCAGCAGCGTAGCGGCAGCTAACTATGGCTACACCTTC.

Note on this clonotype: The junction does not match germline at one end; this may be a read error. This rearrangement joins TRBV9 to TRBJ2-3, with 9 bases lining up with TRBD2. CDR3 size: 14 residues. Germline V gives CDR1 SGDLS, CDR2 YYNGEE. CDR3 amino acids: CASSQAGGRDAQYF. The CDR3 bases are TGTGCCAGCAGCCAAGCGGGGGGTAGAGATGCGCAGTATTTT.

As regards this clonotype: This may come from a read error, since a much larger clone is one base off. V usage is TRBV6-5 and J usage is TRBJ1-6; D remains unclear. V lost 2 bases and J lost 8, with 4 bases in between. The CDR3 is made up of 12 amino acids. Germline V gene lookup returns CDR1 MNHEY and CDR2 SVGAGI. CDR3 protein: CASSYGYSPLHF. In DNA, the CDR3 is TGTGCCAGCAGTTACGGGTATTCACCCCTCCACTTT.

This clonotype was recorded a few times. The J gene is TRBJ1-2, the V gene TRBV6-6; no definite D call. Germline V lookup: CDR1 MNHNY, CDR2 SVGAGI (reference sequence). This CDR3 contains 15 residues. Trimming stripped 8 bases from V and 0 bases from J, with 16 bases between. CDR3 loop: CASSRSGGANYGYTF. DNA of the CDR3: TGTGCCAGCTCAAGAAGCGGTGGAGCTAACTATGGCTACACCTTC.

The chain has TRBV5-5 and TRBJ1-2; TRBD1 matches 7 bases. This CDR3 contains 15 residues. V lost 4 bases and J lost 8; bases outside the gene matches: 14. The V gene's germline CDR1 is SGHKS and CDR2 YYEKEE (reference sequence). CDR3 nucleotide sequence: TGTGCCAGCAGCCGGGGGGACAGCCCCTCGAGAGGCTACACCTTC. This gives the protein CASSRGDSPSRGYTF.

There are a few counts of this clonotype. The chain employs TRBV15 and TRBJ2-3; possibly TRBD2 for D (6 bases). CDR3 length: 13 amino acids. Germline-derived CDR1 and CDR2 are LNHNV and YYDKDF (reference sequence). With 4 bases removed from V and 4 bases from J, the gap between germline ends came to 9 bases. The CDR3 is CATSIGTADTQYF. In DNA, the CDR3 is TGTGCCACCAGCATAGGGACTGCAGATACGCAGTATTTT. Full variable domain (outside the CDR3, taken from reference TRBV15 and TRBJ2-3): DAMVIQNPRYQVTQFGKPVTLSCSQTLNHNVMYWYQQKSSQAPKLLFHYYDKDFNNEADTPDNFQSRRPNTSFCFLDIRSPGLGDTAMYLCATSIGTADTQYFGPGTRLTVL.

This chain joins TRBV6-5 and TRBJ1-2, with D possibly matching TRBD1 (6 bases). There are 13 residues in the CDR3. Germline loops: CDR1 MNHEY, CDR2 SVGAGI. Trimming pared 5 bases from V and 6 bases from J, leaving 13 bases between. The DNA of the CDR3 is TGTGCCAGCAGTGTGGTGGGGGGCGATGGCTACACCTTC. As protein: CASSVVGGDGYTF.

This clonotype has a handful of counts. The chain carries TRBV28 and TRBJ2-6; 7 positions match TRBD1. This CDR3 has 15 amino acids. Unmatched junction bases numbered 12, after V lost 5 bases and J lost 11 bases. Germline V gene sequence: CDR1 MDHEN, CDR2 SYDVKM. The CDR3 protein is CASSPGTATSYVLTF. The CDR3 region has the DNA TGTGCCAGCAGTCCCGGGACAGCCACCTCTTACGTCCTGACTTTC.

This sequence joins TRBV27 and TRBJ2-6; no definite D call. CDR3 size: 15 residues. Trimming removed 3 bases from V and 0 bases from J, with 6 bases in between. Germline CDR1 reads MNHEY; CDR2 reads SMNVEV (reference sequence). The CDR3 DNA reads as TGTGCCAGCAGTTTGGACCCCTCTGGGGCCAACGTCCTGACTTTC. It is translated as CASSLDPSGANVLTF.

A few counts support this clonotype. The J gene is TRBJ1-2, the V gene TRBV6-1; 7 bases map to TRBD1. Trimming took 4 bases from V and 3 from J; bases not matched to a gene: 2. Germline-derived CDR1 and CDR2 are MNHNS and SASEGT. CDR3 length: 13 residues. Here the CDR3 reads CASSGGQYYGYTF. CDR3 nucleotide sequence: TGTGCCAGCAGTGGGGGACAGTACTATGGCTACACCTTC.

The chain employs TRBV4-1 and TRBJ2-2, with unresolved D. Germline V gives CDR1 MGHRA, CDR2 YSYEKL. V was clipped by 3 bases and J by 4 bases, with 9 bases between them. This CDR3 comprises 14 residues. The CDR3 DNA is TGCGCCAGCAGCCACCGGGCCCCCACCGGGGAGCTGTTTTTT. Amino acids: CASSHRAPTGELFF.

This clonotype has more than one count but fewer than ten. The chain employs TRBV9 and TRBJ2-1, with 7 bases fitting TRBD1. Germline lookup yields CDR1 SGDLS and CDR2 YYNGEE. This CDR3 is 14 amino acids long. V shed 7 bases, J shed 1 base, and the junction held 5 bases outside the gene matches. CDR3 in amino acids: CASGQGQSYNEQFF. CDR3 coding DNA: TGTGCCAGCGGGCAGGGACAGTCCTACAATGAGCAGTTCTTC.

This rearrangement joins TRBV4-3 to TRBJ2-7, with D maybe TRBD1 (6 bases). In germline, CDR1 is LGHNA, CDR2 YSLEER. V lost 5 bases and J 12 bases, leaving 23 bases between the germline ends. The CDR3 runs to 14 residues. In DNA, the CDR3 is TGCGCCAGCAGCGAAGGGACACTACAAGGGACCCGGTACTTC. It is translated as CASSEGTLQGTRYF.

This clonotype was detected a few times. The CDR3 sequence: CSASRGKGSPLHF. Written as DNA, the CDR3 is TGCAGTGCTAGTCGGGGAAAGGGTTCACCCCTCCACTTT. The rearrangement uses TRBV20-1 and TRBJ1-6; D gene uncertain. This CDR3 has 13 amino acids. The V end was cut by 3 bases, the J end by 9 bases, with 12 bases between. Per germline, CDR1 DFQATT and CDR2 SNEGSKA (reference sequence).

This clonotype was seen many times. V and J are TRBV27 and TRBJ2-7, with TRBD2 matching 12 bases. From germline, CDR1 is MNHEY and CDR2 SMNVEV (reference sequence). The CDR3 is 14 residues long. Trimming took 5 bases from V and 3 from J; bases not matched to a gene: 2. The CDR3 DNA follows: TGTGCCAGCAGTCTAGCGGGAGGGTTCTACGAGCAGTACTTC. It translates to CASSLAGGFYEQYF.

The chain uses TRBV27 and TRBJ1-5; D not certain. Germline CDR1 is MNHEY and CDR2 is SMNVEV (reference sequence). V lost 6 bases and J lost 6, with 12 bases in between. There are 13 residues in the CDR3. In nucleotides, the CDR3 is TGTGCCAGCAGCCCTCGGGAGTTTCAGCCCCAGCATTTT. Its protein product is CASSPREFQPQHF.

As DNA, the CDR3 is TGTGCCAGCGGCCGTCGGGGGGCCTACAATGAGCAGTTCTTC. Translation: CASGRRGAYNEQFF. The chain links TRBV6-5 to TRBJ2-1; 7 positions agree with TRBD2. The ends lost 8 bases at V and 2 bases at J; junction bases unmatched: 6. The germline gives CDR1 MNHEY, CDR2 SVGAGI. The CDR3 has 14 amino acids.

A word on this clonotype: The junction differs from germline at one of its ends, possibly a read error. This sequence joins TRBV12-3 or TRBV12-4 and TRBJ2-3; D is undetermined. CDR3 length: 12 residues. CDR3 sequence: CASSLAEDMQYF. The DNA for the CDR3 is TGTGCCAGCAGTTTAGCCGAAGATATGCAGTATTTT.

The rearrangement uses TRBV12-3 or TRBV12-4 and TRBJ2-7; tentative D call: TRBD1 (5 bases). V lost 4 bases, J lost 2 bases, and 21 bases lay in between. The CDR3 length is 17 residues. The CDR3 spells CASSSYLSTAKTYEQYF. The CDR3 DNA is TGTGCCAGCAGTTCTTATCTCTCGACAGCCAAAACCTACGAGCAGTACTTC.

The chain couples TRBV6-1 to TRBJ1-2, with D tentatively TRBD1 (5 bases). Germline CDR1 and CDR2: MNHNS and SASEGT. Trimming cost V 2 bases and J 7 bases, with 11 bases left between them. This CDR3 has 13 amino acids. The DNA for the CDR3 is TGTGCCAGCAGTGAATATGGGGCAGCTGGCTACACCTTC. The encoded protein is CASSEYGAAGYTF.